This entry describes one T cell receptor (beta chain). The target antigen is unknown. The PCR made use of 60 Vbeta and 13 Jbeta primers. Profiling relied on immunoSEQ multiplex PCR, and the TCRdb table lists in-frame clones only, not all of them. The table shows fewer than 130,000 clones, with 79% occurring only once. This record belongs to a study of cytomegalovirus exposure and HLA in healthy donors. Study at large: Genotyping of some 400 donors showed that 80% to 90% belonged to the Caucasian-associated ancestry cluster. Findings and limits, study-wide: Sequencing depth across donors, presence/absence analyses assumed, was roughly uniform. As a later analysis showed, several of the most significant clusters appeared to be linked to common viral pathogens. HLA alleles were associated with roughly 15,000 TCR beta sequences in a later analysis at 0.05 false discovery rate.

V lost 5 bases and J lost 8, with 18 bases in between. CDR3 size: 13 residues. Germline CDR1 and CDR2: SQVTM and ANQGSEA. This receptor was taken from a man aged 25 to 45 in good health and CMV-seropositive. Sequenced input: PBMCs. The J gene is TRBJ1-2, the V gene TRBV29-1; D is unclear. CDR3 in amino acids: CSVPLPGNSGYTF. DNA of the CDR3: TGCAGCGTTCCCCTCCCGGGGAATAGCGGCTACACCTTC.